This T cell receptor (beta chain) appears in the sequencing data of a study of T cell responses to AZD1222 COVID-19 vaccine (TCRdb year 2021). Turning to the overall study: AZD1222 recipients with second doses at about 4 weeks or about 12 weeks were pooled, because spike-specific TCR depth and breadth did not differ between schedules. A total of 233 trial participants underwent TCR sequencing, of whom nearly 210 had received two doses of AZD1222 and around 26 had received two doses of the MenACWY control vaccine. Trial participants were enrolled into age subgroups of 18-55, 56-69 and 70-plus years, which contained around 140, 26 and 57 TCR-sequenced participants, respectively.

Study-wide conclusions, independent of this receptor: Only five to seven AZD1222 recipients were SARS-CoV-2 seropositive at baseline, limiting conclusions about previously exposed vaccinees. Participants were mostly white British, with more females than males. The authors suggested clonal diversity may have been underestimated. A significant rise in spike-specific TCR breadth and depth was observed after two AZD1222 doses relative to day 0 and relative to MenACWY recipients. Vaccine-associated CD4 TCRs spanned the whole spike protein, with dominant responses in regions 160-218 and 743-854. Reportedly, close to half of the unique spike-specific TCRs recognized epitopes lying outside the regions that are mutated in the B.1.351 and B.1.1.7 variants. Because no day 14 peak-response samples were available, repertoires were characterized only after the peak T cell response. In the small 56-69-year group, the increase in depth fell short of significance, most likely because of low power.

Concerning this clone itself: There is no known antigen for this receptor. Within one base of it there is no much larger clone, and no base qualities were kept.

The CDR3 regions of human TCRbeta chains were analyzed by immunosequencing. The source study handled its data this way. TCRs in the repertoires were compared against a reference library of SARS-CoV-2-specific TCRs that had been generated with the MIRA antigen-specificity platform. Breadth was defined as the fraction of unique TCRs that were SARS-CoV-2-associated. Depth was defined as the fraction of total T cells that were SARS-CoV-2-associated. Each spike-specific TCR was assigned to its reactive spike region and to a CD4 or CD8 class using the MIRA data. Log10-transformed breadth and depth values were compared by one-way ANOVA with Sidak's multiple comparisons tests. In TCRdb, the immuneACCESS table is reduced to in-frame sequences with V and J assigned. These tables do not hold every clone; where another copy was compared, an unresolved V gene accounts for under half, and the others remain unexplained. V, J and clone size derive from that table, while D and trimming were established from the DNA sequence. This sample has tens of thousands of clones in its table, and 60% to 85% of those were observed once. About 4.3% of the sample is taken by the ten largest.

From the cysteine through the phenylalanine, the CDR3 covers 15 amino acids. This entry keeps only the CDR3 DNA: 45 bases, framed from base 1. V trim: 0 bases; J trim: 5 bases; unmatched bases: 5. CDR1 and CDR2, per the germline V gene (reference sequence), are SGHKS and YYEKEE. The time point label, as the study defines it: baseline before first vaccination. The vaccinee samples were drawn from two UK trials, COV001 and COV002, one of which was a single-blind randomized controlled phase 2/3 trial testing AZD1222 (ChAdOx1 nCoV-19) in healthy adults. For TCRbeta chain sequencing, PBMC samples were collected from trial participants at day 0 and at day 28 after the second dose.

This TCR derives from an adult in good health. The V and J genes are TRBV5-5 and TRBJ1-2; 9 central bases correspond to TRBD1. The sequenced sample was peripheral blood, obtained on day 0 of AZD1222 vaccination. The CDR3 loop reads CASSLGTGAQYGYTF. The nucleotides are TGTGCCAGCAGCTTGGGGACAGGGGCACAATATGGCTACACCTTC.